This T cell receptor beta chain was captured in a study of shared clonotypes between healthy human individuals. The table came from immunoSEQ multiplex PCR; TCRdb's copy has only in-frame clones and leaves some out. The sample records some 530,000 clones, approximately 82% being singletons. Germline CDR1 and CDR2: LNHNV and YYDKDF (reference sequence). The CDR3 is 16 residues long. V lost 3 bases and J lost 6; bases outside the gene matches: 10. This chain connects TRBV15 to TRBJ2-3, with 9 nucleotides matching TRBD2. Sequenced: PBMCs. The sequence derives from a woman aged 40 to 50 in good health. Some clones in this sample may be carry-over from other donors' samples. This CDR3 is CATSRLAGGPSDTQYF. The DNA of the CDR3 is TGTGCCACCAGCAGGCTGGCGGGAGGGCCTTCGGATACGCAGTATTTT. The full variable domain, its missing parts supplied by reference TRBV15 and TRBJ2-3, is DAMVIQNPRYQVTQFGKPVTLSCSQTLNHNVMYWYQQKSSQAPKLLFHYYDKDFNNEADTPDNFQSRRPNTSFCFLDIRSPGLGDTAMYLCATSRLAGGPSDTQYFGPGTRLTVL.